Presented here are 17 T cell receptor beta chains from one specimen sequenced in a study of T-cell memory formation after mild COVID-19. TCRdb passed the 5' RACE reads through MiXCR, listing each CDR3 protein once. The sample contains over 500,000 distinct CDR3 sequences, roughly a sixth of which appear only once. The specimen was PBMCs or a T cell subset sorted from them (not recorded which). These receptors were taken from an adult woman who had mild COVID-19 (a few samples of this study predate the infection). Cell type and time point are not known.

This clonotype has a handful of counts. The chain joins TRBV12-3 or TRBV12-4 to TRBJ2-1; 7 bases fit TRBD2. The CDR3 is 12 amino acids. J lost 10 bases, V lost 10 bases, and 10 bases had no gene match. In nucleotides, the CDR3 is TGTGCCAACTCCGTAGCGGGCGGAGAGCAGTTCTTC. Its translation is CANSVAGGEQFF.

This chain uses TRBV5-1 with TRBJ2-3; TRBD2 matches at 9 bases. The CDR3 spans 16 residues. V lost 0 bases and J lost 4; bases outside the gene matches: 6. CDR1 SGHRS and CDR2 YFSETQ come from the germline V gene. The CDR3 protein is CASSLALAGVADTQYF. Here the CDR3 DNA reads TGCGCCAGCAGCTTGGCTTTAGCGGGGGTGGCAGATACGCAGTATTTT. Combining the CDR3 with reference TRBV5-1 and TRBJ2-3 gives the whole variable domain KAGVTQTPRYLIKTRGQQVTLSCSPISGHRSVSWYQQTPGQGLQFLFEYFSETQRNKGNFPGRFSGRQFSNSRSEMNVSTLELGDSALYLCASSLALAGVADTQYFGPGTRLTVL.

The chain couples TRBV11-2 to TRBJ2-2, with a possible D match to TRBD1 (5 bases). CDR1 and CDR2 from the germline V gene are SGHAT and FQNNGV. The V and J ends lost 4 bases and 3 bases respectively, with 15 bases between them. The CDR3 is 16 residues long. CDR3 amino acids: CASSSLGSGYTGELFF. The CDR3 DNA reads as TGTGCCAGCAGCTCCCTTGGGTCAGGGTACACCGGGGAGCTGTTTTTT.

The chain links TRBV27 to TRBJ2-7; tentative D call: TRBD1 (6 bases). V was shortened by 6 bases and J by 2 bases, with 23 bases between the two germline ends. Looked up from germline, CDR1 is MNHEY and CDR2 is SMNVEV (reference sequence). This CDR3 is 17 amino acids long. The CDR3, as DNA: TGTGCCAGCAGGATAGGGGCCGACAGGTTCCCCCCCTACGAGCAGTACTTC. It translates to CASRIGADRFPPYEQYF.

This clonotype occurred a few times. The rearrangement links TRBV11-3 to TRBJ1-1; D might be TRBD1 (5 bases). This CDR3 is 15 amino acids long. Germline values: CDR1 SGHNT, CDR2 YENEEA. Trimming left V 0 bases short and J 4 bases short, with 12 bases between. Here the CDR3 DNA reads TGTGCCAGCAGCTTAGATGGGGCGGGGTCCACTGAAGCTTTCTTT. This gives the protein CASSLDGAGSTEAFF.

This clonotype was seen a few times. The CDR3 nucleotides read TGCGCCAGCAGCCAGGGAGTGGGACAGGGGGGGTCACCCCTCCACTTT. The encoded protein is CASSQGVGQGGSPLHF. The genes are TRBV4-1 and TRBJ1-6, with TRBD1 identical over 11 bases. The CDR3 extends over 16 amino acids. Germline CDR1 and CDR2: MGHRA and YSYEKL. The trim removed 3 bases at V and 10 bases at J, leaving 8 bases unmatched.

The chain has TRBV24-1 and TRBJ2-1; D not resolved. V was clipped by 9 bases and J by 5 bases, with 25 bases between them. The CDR3 runs to 17 residues. Germline values: CDR1 KGHDR, CDR2 SFDVKD. The CDR3 loop is CATEASPARTRNNEQFF. For the CDR3, the DNA is TGTGCCACCGAGGCGTCCCCGGCGCGTACGAGAAACAATGAGCAGTTCTTC.

The chain recombines TRBV4-1 with TRBJ1-2; 9 bases are shared with TRBD1. Trimming removed 4 bases from V and 0 bases from J; junction bases left unmatched: 9. This CDR3 is built from 17 residues. Germline CDR1 MGHRA, CDR2 YSYEKL. The CDR3 DNA sequence: TGCGCCAGCAGCCGGCCCGACAGGGGGGTACCTAACTATGGCTACACCTTC. Protein: CASSRPDRGVPNYGYTF.

The chain is built from TRBV5-6 and TRBJ2-1; TRBD1 agrees at 8 bases. There are 15 residues in the CDR3. CDR1 SGHDT and CDR2 YYEEEE come from the germline V gene. The V and J ends lost 4 bases and 1 base, in that order; junction bases with no gene match: 4. CDR3 nucleotide sequence: TGTGCCAGCAGCATGGACAGGGAATCCTACAATGAGCAGTTCTTC. It encodes CASSMDRESYNEQFF.

The sample holds many counts of this clonotype. The chain joins TRBV7-6 to TRBJ2-3; TRBD2 might be the D (5 bases). The CDR3 has 15 amino acids. From germline, CDR1 is SGHVS and CDR2 FNYEAQ. Deletions cut 1 base from V and 0 bases from J, with 8 bases between. Here the CDR3 DNA reads TGTGCCAGCAGCTTAGGCGGGTACAGCACAGATACGCAGTATTTT. As protein: CASSLGGYSTDTQYF. The full variable domain, its missing parts supplied by reference TRBV7-6 and TRBJ2-3, is GAGVSQSPRYKVTKRGQDVALRCDPISGHVSLYWYRQALGQGPEFLTYFNYEAQQDKSGLPNDRFSAERPEGSISTLTIQRTEQRDSAMYRCASSLGGYSTDTQYFGPGTRLTVL.

This clonotype was counted a few times. V usage is TRBV12-3 or TRBV12-4 and J usage is TRBJ1-2; D not certain. The CDR3 contains 13 residues. V lost 3 bases and J lost 7, with 12 bases in between. The CDR3 loop reads CASSFSPVGGYTF. DNA for the CDR3: TGTGCCAGCAGTTTTTCCCCTGTGGGTGGCTACACCTTC.

The chain joins TRBV13 to TRBJ2-3, with 8 bases matching TRBD1. Losses at the gene ends were 5 bases for V and 4 bases for J; bases not matched to a gene: 8. Looked up from germline, CDR1 is PRHDT and CDR2 is FYEKMQ (reference sequence). This CDR3 contains 15 residues. CDR3 amino acids: CASSLDRGRSDTQYF. CDR3 in DNA: TGTGCCAGCAGCCTCGACAGGGGTCGGTCAGATACGCAGTATTTT. The full variable domain, rest sourced from reference TRBV13 and TRBJ2-3, is AAGVIQSPRHLIKEKRETATLKCYPIPRHDTVYWYQQGPGQDPQFLISFYEKMQSDKGSIPDRFSAQQFSDYHSELNMSSLELGDSALYFCASSLDRGRSDTQYFGPGTRLTVL.

The rearrangement joins TRBV6-1 to TRBJ1-5, with 9 bases identical to TRBD1. The junction had 3 bases not matched to a gene; V was cut back by 0 bases and J by 6 bases. CDR3 size: 15 residues. CDR1 is MNHNS and CDR2 is SASEGT in the germline V gene. The CDR3 DNA follows: TGTGCCAGCAGTGAAGCGGGACAGGGATTTCAGCCCCAGCATTTT. Protein sequence: CASSEAGQGFQPQHF.

The rearrangement joins TRBV6-2 or TRBV6-3 to TRBJ1-2; 8 nucleotides line up with TRBD1. The CDR3 sequence is 15 residues long. With V trimmed by 2 bases and J by 5 bases, 7 bases remained unmatched. The germline V gene has CDR1 MNHEY and CDR2 SVGEGT. The DNA for the CDR3 is TGTGCCAGCAGTTACCCGGGACAGGCACGATATGGCTACACCTTC. It encodes CASSYPGQARYGYTF.

This chain connects TRBV10-3 to TRBJ1-5; tentatively, D is TRBD1 (6 bases). V was shortened by 8 bases and J by 4 bases, with 9 bases between the two germline ends. CDR1 and CDR2 (germline): ENHRY, SYGVKD. The CDR3 consists of 12 residues. The CDR3 here is CAIGTGNQPQHF. Here the CDR3 DNA reads TGTGCCATCGGTACAGGGAATCAGCCCCAGCATTTT.

This clonotype was found a few times. The rearrangement joins TRBV7-8 to TRBJ2-1, with TRBD1 as a possible D gene (6 bases). Germline V gene lookup returns CDR1 SGHVS and CDR2 FQNEAQ. This CDR3 is built from 15 residues. Trimming pared 6 bases from V and 0 bases from J, leaving 12 bases between. CDR3 sequence (DNA): TGTGCCAGCAGGGCCGGGACAAGCTCCTACAATGAGCAGTTCTTC. Protein sequence: CASRAGTSSYNEQFF.

The V gene is TRBV2, the J gene TRBJ1-1; D is possibly TRBD1 (5 bases). Trimming cost V 4 bases and J 5 bases, with 14 bases left between them. Germline V lookup: CDR1 SNHLY, CDR2 FYNNEI. The CDR3 totals 14 residues. CDR3 bases: TGTGCCAGCAGTGTAGGGGAAAGGAGTACTGAAGCTTTCTTT. Encoded protein: CASSVGERSTEAFF. The whole variable domain, remainder taken from reference TRBV2 and TRBJ1-1, is EPEVTQTPSHQVTQMGQEVILRCVPISNHLYFYWYRQILGQKVEFLVSFYNNEISEKSEIFDDQFSVERPDGSNFTLKIRSTKLEDSAMYFCASSVGERSTEAFFGQGTRLTVV.